This TCR beta chain was observed in a study of blood T cells in healthy people across ages. Study details: With template switching, about one barcoded beta molecule was captured per two T cells.

A sample-barcoded 5' primer and a J-beta primer mix were used in a second PCR of about 7 to 11 cycles. One entry per CDR3 protein, called by TCRdb with MiXCR from the 5' RACE reads. This sample has about 500,000 distinct CDR3 sequences, with about 24% found just once. The same specimen was also included in a second study, on T cells of mothers and their children. That paper adds: Slightly higher overlap, not significant, was seen in related mother-child pairs than in unrelated pairs.

The clonotype was recovered from a boy between 10 and 17 years old in good health. Source material: blood.

CDR3 loop: CASNGIPSSYEQFF. CDR3 nucleotide sequence: TGTGCCAGCAACGGGATCCCGAGCTCCTACGAGCAGTTCTTC. The rearrangement uses TRBV6-6 and TRBJ2-1; possible D gene TRBD2, 5 bases. The length of the CDR3 is 14 residues. Per the germline V gene, CDR1 is MNHNY and CDR2 is SVGAGI (reference sequence). V lost 7 bases and J 10 bases, leaving 20 bases between the germline ends.